This TCR beta chain was documented in a study of shared clonotypes between healthy human individuals. CDR1 is GTSNPN, CDR2 SVGIG, per germline (reference sequence). The V end lost 5 bases, the J end lost 4 bases, and 14 bases lay between the germline ends. The CDR3 totals 13 residues. Sequencing was performed with immunoSEQ multiplex PCR; in TCRdb, only in-frame clones are kept and a portion is missing. The data contain around 2.1 million clones, more than 90% of them singletons. This TCR was recovered from a man aged 18 to 30 in good health. Sequencing was carried out using naive CD4+ T cells sorted from blood. Subset meaning: CD45RA+ positively selected. The chain links TRBV30 to TRBJ1-1; a weak D match, TRBD1 (5 bases). The DNA of the CDR3 is TGTGCCTGGGCTCCGGGGGTTTCCACTGAAGCTTTCTTT. This translates into CAWAPGVSTEAFF.